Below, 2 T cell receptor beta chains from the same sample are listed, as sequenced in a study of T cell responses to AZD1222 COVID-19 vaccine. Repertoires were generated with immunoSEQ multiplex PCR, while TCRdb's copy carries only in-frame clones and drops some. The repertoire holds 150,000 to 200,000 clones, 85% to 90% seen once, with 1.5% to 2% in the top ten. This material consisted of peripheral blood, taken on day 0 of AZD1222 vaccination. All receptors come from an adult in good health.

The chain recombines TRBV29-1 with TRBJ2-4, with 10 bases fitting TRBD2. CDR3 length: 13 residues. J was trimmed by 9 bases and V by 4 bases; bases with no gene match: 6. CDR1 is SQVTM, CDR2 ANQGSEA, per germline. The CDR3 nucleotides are TGCAGCGTTGTACCCCTAGCGGGGGCCATTCAGTACTTC. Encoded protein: CSVVPLAGAIQYF.

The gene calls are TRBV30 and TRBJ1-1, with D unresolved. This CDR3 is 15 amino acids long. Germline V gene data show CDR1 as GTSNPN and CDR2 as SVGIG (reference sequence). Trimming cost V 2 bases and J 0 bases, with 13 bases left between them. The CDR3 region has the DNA TGTGCCTGGAGTTTTTGGTCGACATTGAACACTGAAGCTTTCTTT. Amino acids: CAWSFWSTLNTEAFF.